These T cell receptor beta chains were read from a single sample in a study of cytomegalovirus exposure and HLA in healthy donors. Sequenced by immunoSEQ multiplex PCR; TCRdb stores in-frame clones only, minus some. The sample lists approximately 100,000 clones; around 75% were seen once. What was sequenced was PBMCs. Source of these receptors: a man between 50 and 59 years old in good health and CMV-seronegative. Both conserved end residues are part of each CDR3. A D gene is named only where the DNA matches it firmly. Rows may omit the clone size; those that give it use once, few, many or a size class.

d_call,clone_size,v_call,j_call,cdr3_aa,cdr3_nt
.,.,TRBV19,TRBJ2-2,CASSKTGSGAGELFF,TGTGCCAGTAGTAAAACAGGGTCCGGCGCCGGGGAGCTGTTTTTT
.,.,TRBV19,TRBJ1-1,CASSTDRDTEAFF,TGTGCCAGTAGTACCGACAGAGACACTGAAGCTTTCTTT
.,.,TRBV20-1,TRBJ2-1,CSDRENNEQFF,TGCAGTGACAGGGAGAACAATGAGCAGTTCTTC
TRBD1,few,TRBV7-3,TRBJ2-7,CASSPDRVPLYEQYF,TGTGCCAGCAGCCCAGACAGGGTTCCTTTATACGAGCAGTACTTC
.,few,TRBV27,TRBJ2-1,CASSKRGQFSYNEQFF,TGTGCCAGCAGTAAAAGGGGCCAGTTCTCCTACAATGAGCAGTTCTTC
TRBD1,once,TRBV6-1,TRBJ1-3,CASSEASGGRDTIYF,TGTGCCAGCAGTGAAGCGTCAGGGGGCAGGGACACCATATATTTT
TRBD2,.,TRBV18,TRBJ2-3,CASSPRRGSPGTDTQYF,TGTGCCAGCTCACCACGGCGGGGGTCCCCTGGCACAGATACGCAGTATTTT
TRBD2,.,TRBV2,TRBJ2-4,CASRETSVSNIQYF,TGTGCCAGCAGGGAGACTAGCGTTTCAAACATTCAGTACTTC
.,.,TRBV28,TRBJ2-4,CASSLTGEDIQYF,TGTGCCAGCAGTTTAACGGGGGAGGACATTCAGTACTTC
.,.,TRBV4-2,TRBJ1-6,CASSQGRGGDGSPLHF,TGTGCCAGCAGCCAAGGGAGGGGAGGGGATGGATCACCCCTCCACTTT
TRBD1,once,TRBV6-5,TRBJ1-5,CASSSRPDRSNQPQHF,TGTGCCAGCAGTTCGCGACCGGACAGGAGTAATCAGCCCCAGCATTTT
.,.,TRBV4-2,TRBJ1-1,CASSQGLFGRGLGTEAFF,TGTGCCAGCAGCCAAGGGCTTTTCGGGCGAGGGCTGGGAACTGAAGCTTTCTTT
.,.,TRBV18,TRBJ2-5,CASSPLFNRRGAETQYF,TGTGCCAGCTCACCCCTTTTTAATCGGAGGGGCGCGGAGACCCAGTACTTC
.,few,TRBV5-6,TRBJ2-3,CASSPTGGTDTQYF,TGTGCCAGCAGCCCGACGGGGGGCACAGATACGCAGTATTTT
.,.,TRBV25-1,TRBJ1-3,CASSDGGRDTIYF,TGTGCCAGCAGTGACGGCGGGAGGGACACCATATATTTT
.,once,TRBV9,TRBJ2-3,CASSIDSSTDTQYF,TGTGCCAGCAGCATAGACAGTAGCACAGATACGCAGTATTTT
.,many,TRBV6-5,TRBJ1-2,CASKAGGQGGYTF,TGTGCCAGCAAAGCGGGGGGGCAGGGAGGCTACACCTTC
TRBD1,.,TRBV5-1,TRBJ2-7,CASSFRGSGYEQYF,TGCGCCAGCAGCTTCAGGGGGAGTGGGTACGAGCAGTACTTC
.,few,TRBV6-1,TRBJ1-1,CASRTPRDRGTEAFF,TGTGCCAGCAGGACCCCCAGAGACAGAGGTACTGAAGCTTTCTTT
.,once,TRBV20-1,TRBJ2-7,CSAINYYEQYF,TGCAGTGCTATCAACTACTACGAGCAGTACTTC
.,.,TRBV19,TRBJ1-2,CASSITINYGYTF,TGTGCCAGTAGTATCACTATAAACTATGGCTACACCTTC
.,once,TRBV11-2,TRBJ2-7,CASSPQTQVTTYEQYF,TGTGCCAGCAGCCCACAGACCCAGGTTACGACCTACGAGCAGTACTTC